A selection of T cell receptor beta chains follows, all from one sample in a study of identical twins. TCRdb used MiXCR to reprocess the 5' RACE reads, holding one entry per CDR3 protein. The table includes about 520,000 distinct CDR3 sequences, around 20% detected once. The same sample was also studied in work on T cells expressing NK-cell markers.

The sequencing sample was made of CD4+ T cells sorted from blood. Receptors originate from a woman under 30 in good health. CDR3s include the opening cysteine and the closing phenylalanine or tryptophan. The D gene is left open where the match is weak. Clone size is not always given. Where it is, it says once, few, many or a class for expanded clones.

.,.,TRBV29-1,13,TRBJ1-1,TGCAGCGTTGTACAGGGCCCGAACACTGAAGCTTTCTTT,CSVVQGPNTEAFF
few,TRBD1,TRBV29-1,13,TRBJ1-1,TGCAGCGTTAGGACAGGGGGGAAAACTGAAGCTTTCTTT,CSVRTGGKTEAFF
.,TRBD2,TRBV7-2,16,TRBJ2-5,TGTGCCAGCAGCTTGACTAGCGGGAGGTACCAAGAGACCCAGTACTTC,CASSLTSGRYQETQYF
.,.,TRBV20-1,15,TRBJ1-4,TGCAGTGCTAGAGATTTTAAGGAGGGACGGGAAAAACTGTTTTTT,CSARDFKEGREKLFF
.,TRBD2,TRBV27,16,TRBJ2-7,TGTGCCAGCAGTTCCCTGGGCGGGAGAATACTCTACGAGCAGTACTTC,CASSSLGGRILYEQYF
.,.,TRBV12-3/TRBV12-4,15,TRBJ2-7,TGTGCCAGCAAGCCACAGGTTACGGCCTCCTACGAGCAGTACTTC,CASKPQVTASYEQYF
many,TRBD2,TRBV5-1,15,TRBJ2-3,TGCGCCAGCAGTCTAGCGGGGGGCCTCACAGATACGCAGTATTTT,CASSLAGGLTDTQYF
.,TRBD2,TRBV10-2,13,TRBJ2-5,TGCGCCAGCAGTGTCGAGCGGGGGGAGGCCCAGTACTTC,CASSVERGEAQYF
many,.,TRBV5-1,14,TRBJ2-1,TGCGCCAGCAGCTTGATAGGGGCCTACAATGAGCAGTTCTTC,CASSLIGAYNEQFF
many,TRBD2,TRBV12-3/TRBV12-4,13,TRBJ2-7,TGTGCCAGCAGTTTACAGGGAGGGTACGAGCAGTACTTC,CASSLQGGYEQYF
.,TRBD2,TRBV10-3,16,TRBJ2-1,TGTGCCATCAGCCGGGGACTAGCGGATTACTACAATGAGCAGTTCTTC,CAISRGLADYYNEQFF
.,TRBD2,TRBV10-3,18,TRBJ2-3,TGTGCCGCCCTGCCACGGGAGGGCCCGACCGTGAGCACAGATACGCAGTATTTT,CAALPREGPTVSTDTQYF
few,TRBD1,TRBV12-3/TRBV12-4,15,TRBJ2-3,TGTGCCAGCGGAATAGGGACAGGGATAGGAGATACGCAGTATTTT,CASGIGTGIGDTQYF
few,.,TRBV14,14,TRBJ2-7,TGTGCCAGCAGCTACCGGACGGATACCTACGAGCAGTACTTC,CASSYRTDTYEQYF
few,.,TRBV20-1,13,TRBJ1-1,TGCAGTGCTAGACAGGGACGGGAAACTGAAGCTTTCTTT,CSARQGRETEAFF
.,.,TRBV12-3/TRBV12-4,14,TRBJ2-7,TGTGCCAGCAGTTTATCAGGGAGTCGGTGGGAGCAGTACTTC,CASSLSGSRWEQYF
.,.,TRBV20-1,12,TRBJ2-7,TGCAGTGCAATTTCACCGACCTACGAGCAGCACTTC,CSAISPTYEQHF
.,.,TRBV20-1,14,TRBJ2-1,TGCAGTGCTGCCAACAGGGTGTCCTACAATGAGCAGTTCTTC,CSAANRVSYNEQFF
.,TRBD1,TRBV12-3/TRBV12-4,18,TRBJ1-1,TGTGCCAGCAGGGGGACTCGGGACAGGGTTAGGATGAACACTGAAGCTTTCTTT,CASRGTRDRVRMNTEAFF
few,TRBD2,TRBV27,11,TRBJ2-7,TGTGCCAGCCGGCGGGGGGACGAGCAGTACTTC,CASRRGDEQYF
many,.,TRBV5-1,13,TRBJ2-3,TGCGCCAGCAGCCCTCAGACCACGGATACGCAGTATTTT,CASSPQTTDTQYF
few,.,TRBV10-1,12,TRBJ1-1,TGCGCCAACCCACAGGGAGACACTGAAGCTTTCTTT,CANPQGDTEAFF
.,.,TRBV20-1,15,TRBJ2-1,TGCAGTGCCCCTATACTAGGAGGTTGGTACAATGAGCAGTTCTTC,CSAPILGGWYNEQFF
.,.,TRBV6-5,19,TRBJ1-5,TGTGCCAGCAGTTACTCGGAACGATGGATTGGGCGGTCAAATCAGCCCCAGCATTTT,CASSYSERWIGRSNQPQHF
.,.,TRBV6-4,15,TRBJ1-1,TGTACCAGCAGTGACTCGATCCCGGCGGCGTCTGAAGCTTTCTTT,CTSSDSIPAASEAFF
.,TRBD1,TRBV6-5,16,TRBJ2-2,TGTGCCAGCAGTTACGGGACAGCAAAGGGAACCGGGGAGCTGTTTTTT,CASSYGTAKGTGELFF
.,.,TRBV10-3,14,TRBJ2-7,TGTGCCATCAGGGGTATTACAGGTACCTACGAGCAGTACTTC,CAIRGITGTYEQYF
.,TRBD2,TRBV10-2,14,TRBJ2-3,TGCGCCAGCAGTGACGTGCGGGAGACAGATACGCAGTATTTT,CASSDVRETDTQYF
.,.,TRBV25-1,12,TRBJ1-4,TGTGCCAGCAGGACAGTTCGGGAAAAACTGTTTTTT,CASRTVREKLFF
few,.,TRBV29-1,13,TRBJ2-7,TGCAGCGCCCGGGTGGCGGACTCCTACGAGCAGTACTTC,CSARVADSYEQYF
few,.,TRBV5-1,15,TRBJ1-3,TGCGCCAGCAAACGAACCTCGGCATCTGGAAACACCATATATTTT,CASKRTSASGNTIYF
.,.,TRBV20-1,13,TRBJ2-1,TGCAGTGCTAGAGAGCGCAACTACAATGAGCAGTTCTTC,CSARERNYNEQFF
.,TRBD2,TRBV20-1,13,TRBJ2-1,TGCAGTGCTAATAGCGGGAACTACAATGAGCAGTTCTTC,CSANSGNYNEQFF
.,.,TRBV11-3,15,TRBJ1-6,TGTGCCAGCAGCTTTCTGGGAATTTCTCATTCACCCCTCCACTTT,CASSFLGISHSPLHF
.,.,TRBV4-3,14,TRBJ2-2,TGCGCCAGCAGCCAAGCCGCTAACACCGGGGAGCTGTTTTTT,CASSQAANTGELFF
many,TRBD1,TRBV27,13,TRBJ1-2,TGTGCCAGCAGGGACAGGACTAACTATGGCTACACCTTC,CASRDRTNYGYTF
many,.,TRBV29-1,14,TRBJ1-2,TGCAGCGTTGGGGTGGACAGAAACTCCTATGGCTACACCTTC,CSVGVDRNSYGYTF
few,.,TRBV20-1,14,TRBJ2-3,TGCAGTGCTCTTTTGATGAGGAGCACAGATACGCAGTATTTT,CSALLMRSTDTQYF
few,TRBD1,TRBV12-3/TRBV12-4,14,TRBJ1-2,TGTGCCAGCAGTTTATGGGACAGCCTCTATGGCTACACCTTC,CASSLWDSLYGYTF
.,TRBD2,TRBV20-1,15,TRBJ2-7,TGCAGTGCTAGAGATTTTGCGGGGGGAAAGGACGAGCAGTACTTC,CSARDFAGGKDEQYF
.,.,TRBV7-2,13,TRBJ2-1,TGTGCCAGCGAGCAGAGCTCCTACAATGAGCAGTTCTTC,CASEQSSYNEQFF
.,TRBD1,TRBV20-1,15,TRBJ2-5,TGCAGTGCCCACCGGACAGGGGCGCGCAAAGAGACCCAGTACTTC,CSAHRTGARKETQYF
.,.,TRBV7-8,13,TRBJ2-5,TGTGCCAGCAGCTTGCTACTAGAAGAGACCCAGTACTTC,CASSLLLEETQYF
.,TRBD1,TRBV20-1,13,TRBJ1-1,TGCAGTGCTATTAGCGCAGGGGGCACTGAAGCTTTCTTT,CSAISAGGTEAFF
few,.,TRBV5-1,16,TRBJ2-7,TGCGCCAGCAGCTTGGCCCGGCAGGGGTATTCCTACGAGCAGTACTTC,CASSLARQGYSYEQYF
few,.,TRBV6-5,13,TRBJ2-1,TGTGCCAGCAGTTACTCGAGGACTGGCGAGCAGTTCTTC,CASSYSRTGEQFF
.,TRBD1,TRBV6-6,13,TRBJ2-3,TGTGCACTACGAGAGGGGGCAAGCTATACGCAGTATTTT,CALREGASYTQYF
few,.,TRBV20-1,13,TRBJ1-1,TGCAGTCCCATGGGGAGGTTGAACACTGAAGCTTTCTTT,CSPMGRLNTEAFF
.,TRBD1,TRBV24-1,13,TRBJ1-1,TGTGCCACCAGTGACAGACAGGGCACTGAAGCTTTCTTT,CATSDRQGTEAFF
.,.,TRBV6-1,13,TRBJ2-3,TGTGCCAGCAGCGAGCCCAGCACAGATACGCAGTATTTT,CASSEPSTDTQYF
.,TRBD1,TRBV7-9,17,TRBJ2-7,TGTGCCAGCAGCTTAGCCTACGGACAGGGGTTACCCTACGAGCAGTACTTC,CASSLAYGQGLPYEQYF
few,TRBD1,TRBV10-2,17,TRBJ2-7,TGCGCCAGCAGTGAGTCAGGAAGACGGGGACAGTACTACGAGCAGTACTTC,CASSESGRRGQYYEQYF
.,.,TRBV9,14,TRBJ1-3,TGTGCCAGCAGCGTGTCCAGTGTTGGAAACACCATATATTTT,CASSVSSVGNTIYF
once,TRBD1,TRBV30,13,TRBJ2-1,TGTGCCTGGTCCCTTGGGACAGACAATGAGCAGTTCTTC,CAWSLGTDNEQFF
.,.,TRBV10-3,13,TRBJ1-2,TGTGCCATCAGCATAACAGGGAACTATGGCTACACCTTC,CAISITGNYGYTF